This entry lists 24 T cell receptor beta chains sequenced from one sample in a study of Ad26.COV2.S vaccination and SARS-CoV-2 variants. The treatment is: some 20 received Ad26.COV2.S at low or high dose, single or two shots; roughly five received placebo; per-sample allocation not given. The investigators took samples on day 63 after the first vaccine or placebo injection. Measured with immunoSEQ multiplex PCR; TCRdb has only the in-frame clones, and not every one. This sample has some 250,000 clones, with approximately 87% found just once. The sample here was peripheral blood, taken in a trial of Ad26.COV2.S vaccine versus placebo. Receptor source: a person between 18 and 65 years old who received the Ad26.COV2.S COVID-19 vaccine or a placebo.

V usage is TRBV24-1 and J usage is TRBJ2-1; D perhaps matches TRBD2 (5 bases). V was clipped by 1 base and J by 0 bases, with 6 bases between them. CDR3 length: 15 residues. The germline V gene encodes CDR1 KGHDR and CDR2 SFDVKD. The CDR3 is CATSDFGVSYNEQFF. The CDR3 coding sequence is TGTGCCACCAGTGATTTCGGGGTCTCCTACAATGAGCAGTTCTTC.

The chain couples TRBV6-6 to TRBJ2-5; 7 bases fit TRBD2. CDR1 and CDR2 from the germline V gene are MNHNY and SVGAGI (reference sequence). V lost 5 bases, J lost 1 base, and 13 bases stayed unmatched. The CDR3 spans 17 residues. CDR3 sequence (DNA): TGTGCCAGCAGTCATAATGTGCTAGCGGAACTCCAAGAGACCCAGTACTTC. Amino acids: CASSHNVLAELQETQYF.

The genes are TRBV30 and TRBJ1-1; the D gene is possibly TRBD1 (5 bases). The germline V and J ends were trimmed by 0 bases and 6 bases, with 11 bases remaining between them. CDR1 is GTSNPN, CDR2 SVGIG, per germline (reference sequence). The CDR3 consists of 13 residues. CDR3 bases: TGTGCCTGGAGTGTAAGACGGGGCTCTGAAGCTTTCTTT. It specifies CAWSVRRGSEAFF.

The rearrangement links TRBV29-1 to TRBJ1-2; D not certain. The ends were cut back, 1 base at V and 14 bases at J, with 14 bases in the middle. This CDR3 has 11 residues. The germline CDR1 and CDR2 sequences are SQVTM and ANQGSEA. CDR3 protein: CSVEGAGLRTF. The CDR3 nucleotides read TGCAGCGTTGAAGGAGCAGGCTTAAGGACCTTC.

This sequence joins TRBV7-2 and TRBJ2-7; 13 bases map to TRBD2. Germline V CDR1 and CDR2: SGHTA, FQGNSA. This CDR3 region has 14 residues. V was pared by 5 bases and J by 4 bases, with 2 bases of the junction left unmatched. The CDR3 DNA is TGTGCCAGCAGCGGACTAGCGGGAGTTTACGAGCAGTACTTC. It translates to CASSGLAGVYEQYF.

This chain connects TRBV2 to TRBJ2-5, with D unclear. Germline V lookup: CDR1 SNHLY, CDR2 FYNNEI. The CDR3 runs 15 residues. V dropped 2 bases and J dropped 4 bases, with 14 bases sitting between them. The CDR3 nucleotides are TGTGCCAGCAGTGAAAGGGAAGGCAGAGGAGAGACCCAGTACTTC. Protein: CASSEREGRGETQYF.

The chain recombines TRBV6-5 with TRBJ2-7; D gene unclear. This CDR3 spans 12 amino acids. Trimming took 4 bases from V and 6 from J, leaving 10 bases between them. The germline gives CDR1 MNHEY, CDR2 SVGAGI. The CDR3, as DNA: TGTGCCAGCAGTTCCCGTGGAACCGAGCAGTACTTC. It yields the protein CASSSRGTEQYF.

The CDR3 nucleotides are TGTGCCAGCTCCTCTAGCGGAGGGACCTTTTCCTACAATGAGCAGTTCTTC. Amino acid sequence: CASSSSGGTFSYNEQFF. The chain joins TRBV18 to TRBJ2-1; 7 nucleotides align to TRBD2. This CDR3 has 17 amino acids. Germline CDR1 KGHSH, CDR2 LQKENI. V lost 6 bases to trimming and J lost 1 base; unmatched junction nucleotides: 12.

This clone was seen only once. V and J are TRBV3-1 (or the pseudogene TRBV3-2) and TRBJ2-7; D ambiguous. V dropped 1 base and J dropped 0 bases, with 4 bases sitting between them. This CDR3 contains 13 residues. Per the germline V gene, CDR1 is LGHDT and CDR2 is YNNKEL (reference sequence). The CDR3 protein is CASSQGNSYEQYF. DNA for the CDR3: TGTGCCAGCAGCCAAGGCAACTCCTACGAGCAGTACTTC.

The V call is TRBV18, the J call TRBJ1-5; D might be TRBD1 (5 bases). Between the trimmed V and J ends, which lost 2 bases and 7 bases, there was a span of 9 bases. Germline-derived CDR1 and CDR2 are KGHSH and LQKENI. This CDR3 contains 13 residues. The CDR3 DNA reads as TGTGCCAGCTCACCAGGGGAGGGGCAGCCCCAGCATTTT. Its protein is CASSPGEGQPQHF.

The sample holds a few counts of this clone. The chain is built from TRBV7-2 and TRBJ1-1; 7 bases are a match to TRBD1. The J segment lost 4 bases and the V segment lost 5 bases, leaving 10 bases of the junction unmatched. Germline V CDR1 and CDR2: SGHTA, FQGNSA. CDR3 size: 15 residues. As DNA, the CDR3 is TGTGCCAGCAGCCCCCAGGGGGGGTTCGGCACTGAAGCTTTCTTT. Amino acids: CASSPQGGFGTEAFF. Full variable domain (rest looked up from reference TRBV7-2 and TRBJ1-1): GAGVSQSPSNKVTEKGKDVELRCDPISGHTALYWYRQSLGQGLEFLIYFQGNSAPDKSGLPSDRFSAERTGGSVSTLTIQRTQQEDSAVYLCASSPQGGFGTEAFFGQGTRLTVV.

This chain connects TRBV9 to TRBJ2-5, with D possibly matching TRBD1 (6 bases). Germline CDR1 reads SGDLS; CDR2 reads YYNGEE. This CDR3 comprises 15 residues. V lost 0 bases and J 5 bases, leaving 14 bases between the germline ends. In DNA form, the CDR3 reads TGTGCCAGCAGCGTAGCTGGGGGCGTTGTTGAGACCCAGTACTTC. This translates into CASSVAGGVVETQYF. The whole variable domain, remainder taken from reference TRBV9 and TRBJ2-5, is DSGVTQTPKHLITATGQRVTLRCSPRSGDLSVYWYQQSLDQGLQFLIQYYNGEERAKGNILERFSAQQFPDLHSELNLSSLELGDSALYFCASSVAGGVVETQYFGPGTRLLVL.

The V and J genes are TRBV6-5 and TRBJ1-5; D is uncertain. CDR1 and CDR2 (germline): MNHEY, SVGAGI. This CDR3 is built from 13 residues. Trimming took 8 bases from V and 4 from J, leaving 12 bases between them. The CDR3 reads CASRASNNQPQHF. As DNA, the CDR3 is TGTGCCAGCCGGGCCTCAAATAATCAGCCCCAGCATTTT.

The chain has TRBV5-1 and TRBJ2-7; 9 nucleotides match TRBD1. Germline V gene data show CDR1 as SGHRS and CDR2 as YFSETQ. The CDR3 extends over 15 amino acids. V shed 4 bases and J 3 bases; nucleotides not matched to a gene: 8. CDR3 residues: CASSRAGQGLYEQYF. CDR3 coding DNA: TGCGCCAGCAGCCGGGCGGGACAGGGTCTCTACGAGCAGTACTTC.

This clone was seen once. The V gene is TRBV7-2, the J gene TRBJ2-1, with D possibly matching TRBD2 (5 bases). Germline loops: CDR1 SGHTA, CDR2 FQGNSA. The CDR3 is 13 amino acids. Deletions cut 6 bases from V and 10 bases from J, with 16 bases between. The CDR3 nucleotides are TGTGCCAGCAGTTACCCATCGGAGGTGGAGCAGTTCTTC. This codes for CASSYPSEVEQFF.

In its sample, this clone was seen a few times. The J gene is TRBJ1-3, the V gene TRBV28; a possible D gene is TRBD1 (5 bases). This CDR3 comprises 13 residues. Germline V gives CDR1 MDHEN, CDR2 SYDVKM. V was clipped by 8 bases and J by 0 bases, with 8 bases between them. CDR3: CASGAGSGNTIYF. The CDR3 bases are TGTGCCAGCGGGGCAGGCTCTGGAAACACCATATATTTT.

This clone has a single count. The chain combines TRBV7-2 with TRBJ2-2; the D is unclear. Germline CDR1 SGHTA, CDR2 FQGNSA. The germline V and J ends were trimmed by 2 bases and 3 bases, with 10 bases remaining between them. This CDR3 spans 15 amino acids. CDR3 DNA sequence: TGTGCCAGCAGCTTAATACAACAATACACCGGGGAGCTGTTTTTT. Protein sequence: CASSLIQQYTGELFF.

This chain links TRBV5-1 with TRBJ2-7; TRBD2 aligns across 7 bases. With 0 bases clipped from V and 4 bases from J, the junction kept 7 bases outside the gene matches. The CDR3 extends over 15 amino acids. From germline, CDR1 is SGHRS and CDR2 YFSETQ. The CDR3 bases are TGCGCCAGCAGCTTGGCTGGCGGGAGCCCGTACGAGCAGTACTTC. Translation gives CASSLAGGSPYEQYF.

The V gene is TRBV6-5, the J gene TRBJ2-7; D uncertain. Germline V gene data show CDR1 as MNHEY and CDR2 as SVGAGI. This CDR3 is built from 13 residues. Trimming left V 0 bases short and J 7 bases short, with 10 bases between. The CDR3 reads CASSYSRTAEQYF. The CDR3, as DNA: TGTGCCAGCAGTTACTCGAGGACGGCTGAGCAGTACTTC.

This chain connects TRBV5-1 to TRBJ1-1; D remains unclear. Trimming took off 3 bases at V and 4 bases at J, with 10 bases between the two ends. Germline values: CDR1 SGHRS, CDR2 YFSETQ. This CDR3 is 13 amino acids long. CDR3 protein: CASSSLGGTEAFF. Here the CDR3 DNA reads TGCGCCAGCAGCTCCCTAGGAGGCACTGAAGCTTTCTTT. The full variable domain, completed using reference TRBV5-1 and TRBJ1-1, is KAGVTQTPRYLIKTRGQQVTLSCSPISGHRSVSWYQQTPGQGLQFLFEYFSETQRNKGNFPGRFSGRQFSNSRSEMNVSTLELGDSALYLCASSSLGGTEAFFGQGTRLTVV.

The J gene is TRBJ2-1, the V gene TRBV13; 9 bases fit TRBD2. The germline V gene encodes CDR1 PRHDT and CDR2 FYEKMQ (reference sequence). There are 14 residues in the CDR3. V gave up 5 bases and J gave up 8 bases; unmatched junction bases: 7. Written as DNA, the CDR3 is TGTGCCAGCAGCCGTAGCGGGAGCCCCCATGAGCAGTTCTTC. This translates into CASSRSGSPHEQFF. Full variable domain (outside the CDR3, taken from reference TRBV13 and TRBJ2-1): AAGVIQSPRHLIKEKRETATLKCYPIPRHDTVYWYQQGPGQDPQFLISFYEKMQSDKGSIPDRFSAQQFSDYHSELNMSSLELGDSALYFCASSRSGSPHEQFFGPGTRLTVL.

The chain is built from TRBV9 and TRBJ1-3; the D gene is possibly TRBD1 (5 bases). The V gene lost 4 bases and the J gene lost 0 bases, with 14 bases spanning the gap. The length of the CDR3 is 16 residues. CDR1 and CDR2 (germline): SGDLS, YYNGEE. CDR3 protein: CASSLWDQGSGNTIYF. In nucleotides, the CDR3 is TGTGCCAGCAGCCTATGGGACCAGGGCTCTGGAAACACCATATATTTT.

This rearrangement joins TRBV6-2 or TRBV6-3 to TRBJ1-5; D uncertain. In germline, CDR1 is MNHEY, CDR2 SVGEGT. The CDR3 has 16 amino acids. Trimming shortened V by 5 bases and J by 7 bases, and 21 bases separated the two germline ends. The CDR3 sequence is CASSLGFGSSGQPQHF. Here the CDR3 DNA reads TGTGCCAGCAGTCTGGGTTTCGGGTCCAGCGGGCAGCCCCAGCATTTT.

This clone was found once. This chain joins TRBV12-3 or TRBV12-4 and TRBJ2-1, with D unclear. This CDR3 has 13 residues. Trimming took 6 bases from V and 1 from J, leaving 7 bases between them. The CDR3 sequence is CASSRVSYNEQFF. The CDR3 bases are TGTGCCAGCAGCCGGGTTTCCTACAATGAGCAGTTCTTC.